This T cell receptor (beta chain) was documented in a study of early T cells in non-severe SARS-CoV-2 infection (dated by TCRdb to 2020 to 2023). Regarding the complete study: Because TCR sequencing relied on bulk RNA taken from unsorted whole blood, pairing of alpha and beta chains was not possible.

About this clonotype: No cognate antigen has been identified for it. Per-nucleotide qualities are absent, and no much larger clonotype sits a single base away.

Overall study results and their limits: Matching against VDJdb was skewed toward anti-spike CD8 responses, likely underestimated virus-specific expansions, and missed private and CD4 specificities.

The receptor library was made with 5' RACE. These reads were obtained on a NextSeq 500. In the TCR library protocol, unique molecular identifiers were attached to individual cDNA molecules to correct for PCR bias and sequencing error. Sequencing covered both TCR alpha and beta chains, and within each sample the abundances of alpha and beta sequences were tightly co-correlated. The paper's data handling went like this. Decombinator V4 was used to annotate TCR sequences for V gene, J gene and CDR3. TCRs were defined as expanded if a significant change between any two time points was detected under a Poisson model with p below 0.0001. TCR abundances were normalised to the total number of TCRs sequenced in each sample and reported as counts per million. VDJdb, accessed 1 November 2021, was searched for CMV, EBV and SARS-CoV-2 annotated TCRs, with TCRs annotated for multiple antigens excluded. In TCRdb, the public reads were trimmed at Q25 with fastp and aligned with MiXCR, with productive beta chains retained. Rows with one shared CDR3 protein collapse into an entry with the most common genes and DNA. What appears here as the V and J calls and clone size reflects TCRdb's work, not the paper's. Recorded for this sample are fewer than 35,000 distinct CDR3 sequences; 4.5% to 7% of them occurred a single time. 5.5% to 8% of the sample belongs to the ten largest clones.

A case-control design nested within a healthcare worker cohort in London, UK, was used, with weekly nasopharyngeal swab PCR tests and blood sampling performed. Between 23 and 31 March 2020, the week of the UK lockdown, healthcare workers were enrolled and then followed up weekly for as long as 16 weeks. The receptor's source is an adult who was a healthcare worker with PCR-confirmed SARS-CoV-2 infection or an uninfected control (not recorded which). Sequenced sample: whole blood.

The DNA is as follows: TGCAGTGCTAGGGCAGGGGAGACGAATTCACCCCTCCACTTT. Its protein is CSARAGETNSPLHF. The V and J segments used are TRBV20-1 and TRBJ1-6; the D gene is possibly TRBD1, with 6 bases matching. Between the V and J ends, shortened by 3 bases and 7 bases respectively, the junction contains 13 bases. CDR1 and CDR2 are read off the germline V gene (reference sequence) as DFQATT and SNEGSKA. Including the terminal cysteine and phenylalanine, the CDR3 comprises 14 residues. CDR3 DNA is the only sequence kept; it has 42 bases, read in frame from the first base.